This TCR beta chain was sequenced for a study of blood T cell repertoires in COVID-19. Study summary: T cells, B-cell-depleted T cells, or PBMCs provided the cDNA or gDNA that served as material.

Germline-derived CDR1 and CDR2 are ENHRY and SYGVKD. This CDR3 spans 14 amino acids. J gave up 0 bases and V 6 bases, and 4 bases lay outside the gene matches. Per the original data handling: Amplifying reference gene primers gave estimates of nucleated cell counts. Some clones are missing from TCRdb's copy, which holds only in-frame ones; the method was immunoSEQ multiplex PCR. Clone size and the V and J calls come from that table; the DNA yielded D and trimming. Of approximately 82,000 clones listed, about 85% are singletons. This receptor was taken from a woman aged 70 to 79 with active or convalescent COVID-19. This chain connects TRBV10-3 to TRBJ2-5; TRBD1 matches 7 bases. The sample consisted of peripheral blood. The CDR3 nucleotides read TGTGCCATCAGCGTGGGACAGAACCAAGAGACCCAGTACTTC. This codes for CAISVGQNQETQYF.